This paragraph reports one T cell receptor beta chain. The antigen is unknown. The sample contains more than one DNA sequence encoding this CDR3. This sample was taken from a study of shared clonotypes between healthy human individuals. V lost 5 bases, J lost 1 base, and 8 bases lay in between. CDR1 and CDR2 from the germline V gene are SSHAT and FNYEAQ (reference sequence). The CDR3 runs 13 residues. Study-wide points: A small donor pool kept down the genetic and exposure-history diversity that was represented. Expectations were that clonotype sharing among donors would be affected by sequencing depth.

Per the study methods: ImmunoSEQ yielded junction-only sequences lacking quality scores, so filtering differed. Clones were sequenced by immunoSEQ multiplex PCR, and TCRdb holds only the in-frame ones, with some missing. V and J calls and clone size are as listed in that table; D and trimming were resolved from the DNA. The repertoire holds fewer than 600,000 clones, with around three quarters as singletons. This rearrangement joins TRBV7-7 to TRBJ1-1, with D tentatively TRBD1 (6 bases). The sample taken for sequencing was PBMCs. This TCR was recovered from a woman in her 40s in good health. Some clones in this sample may be carry-over from other donors' samples. The CDR3 spells CASSLGQNTEAFF. CDR3 nucleotides: TGTGCCAGCAGCCTGGGACAGAACACTGAAGCTTTCTTT.